The following is a TCR beta chain sequence with its context. Its antigen is currently unknown. This specimen belongs to a study of cytomegalovirus exposure and HLA in healthy donors. Overall study context: Inside one of the first data releases sat around 86 million unique TCRs taken from HLA-typed donors. General observations from the study: With later analysis, a missense DCLRE1C variant became linked to TCR beta V- and J-gene trimming.

Primers for the PCR totalled 60 Vbeta and 13 Jbeta. Repertoires were generated with immunoSEQ multiplex PCR, while TCRdb's copy carries only in-frame clones and drops some. The repertoire table contains about 70,000 clones. The CDR3 totals 15 residues. V lost 1 base and J 4 bases, leaving 13 bases between the germline ends. Germline V gives CDR1 LGHNA, CDR2 YSLEER. This sequence joins TRBV4-3 and TRBJ1-1; D remains ambiguous. Input material: PBMCs. The source is a female donor in good health and CMV-seropositive. The CDR3 sequence is CASSQGPWSGTEAFF. CDR3 nucleotide sequence: TGCGCCAGCAGCCAAGGCCCCTGGAGCGGCACTGAAGCTTTCTTT.